The present TCR beta chain was sequenced within a study of CD8 T cells in ankylosing spondylitis. Each CDR3 protein gets one entry after TCRdb re-called the 5' RACE reads with MiXCR. The sample includes about 220,000 distinct CDR3 sequences, more than 25% seen only once; the top ten take around 6.3%. Trimming cost V 3 bases and J 6 bases; bases outside gene matches: 6. This CDR3 comprises 15 residues. Germline lookup yields CDR1 DFQATT and CDR2 SNEGSKA (reference sequence). Material for sequencing was blood, either unsorted or a sorted T cell fraction (not recorded which). This rearrangement joins TRBV20-1 to TRBJ2-1; 12 nucleotides align to TRBD2. The clonotype comes from a male donor with ankylosing spondylitis or in good health (not recorded which). The CDR3 here is CSASGTSGRSNEQFF. The CDR3 DNA sequence: TGCAGTGCTAGCGGTACTAGCGGGAGGAGCAATGAGCAGTTCTTC.